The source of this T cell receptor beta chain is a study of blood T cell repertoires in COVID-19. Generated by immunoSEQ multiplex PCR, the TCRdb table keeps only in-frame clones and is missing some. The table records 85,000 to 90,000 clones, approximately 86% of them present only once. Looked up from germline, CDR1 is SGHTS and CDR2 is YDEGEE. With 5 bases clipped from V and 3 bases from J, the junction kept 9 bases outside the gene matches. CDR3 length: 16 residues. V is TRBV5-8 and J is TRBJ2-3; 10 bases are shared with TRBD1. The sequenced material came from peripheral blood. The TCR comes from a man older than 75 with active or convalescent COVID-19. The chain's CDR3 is CASRWETGGATDTQYF. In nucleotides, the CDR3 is TGTGCCAGCAGATGGGAGACAGGGGGCGCGACAGATACGCAGTATTTT.